A selection of T cell receptor beta chains follows, all from one sample in a study of blood T cell repertoires in COVID-19. Assay used: immunoSEQ multiplex PCR; TCRdb lists only in-frame clones, some missing. The data show 400,000 to 450,000 clones, less than 95% seen once. The sequenced sample consisted of PBMCs or T cells enriched from blood (not recorded which). Receptors originate from a man aged 18 to 29 who had recovered from COVID-19. Both conserved end residues are part of each CDR3. D genes are given only for firm matches. Not all rows give a size; the values are once, few, many and, for expanded clones, a class.

j_call clone_size d_call v_call cdr3_nt cdr3_aa
TRBJ1-2 once . TRBV12-3/TRBV12-4 TGTGCCAGCGGGGCTTATGTGCTCTATGGCTACACCTTC CASGAYVLYGYTF
TRBJ2-7 . . TRBV7-9 TGTGCCAGCACTGGAAAGGGACTCTTCTCCTACGAGCAGTACTTC CASTGKGLFSYEQYF
TRBJ2-7 once TRBD1 TRBV19 TGTGCCAGTAGCGAAACCGGGACAGGCGCCTACGAGCAGTACTTC CASSETGTGAYEQYF
TRBJ1-2 . TRBD1 TRBV2 TGTGCCAGCAGTGGACTCAGGGGGCGTACCTATGGCTACACCTTC CASSGLRGRTYGYTF
TRBJ2-7 . TRBD1 TRBV2 TGTGCCAGCGGACAAGGGACAGGGTTCGAGCAGTACTTC CASGQGTGFEQYF
TRBJ2-1 . . TRBV7-2 TGTGCCAGCAGCTTCAGGGCAGGGATAGGGAATGAGCAGTTCTTC CASSFRAGIGNEQFF
TRBJ2-1 . . TRBV3-1/TRBV3-2 TGTGCCAGCAGCCAAGCCGATGAGCAGTTCTTC CASSQADEQFF
TRBJ1-1 . TRBD1 TRBV6-5 TGTGCCAGCAGCCGAGGACAGGGTGAAGCTTTCTTT CASSRGQGEAFF
TRBJ1-2 . . TRBV7-2 TGTGCCAGCAGCTCCGTCCCCCGGGACACCGGGGGCTACACCTTC CASSSVPRDTGGYTF
TRBJ1-5 . TRBD1 TRBV6-5 TGTGCCAGCAGGGACCAGGGGGCGTATGGGCAGCCCCAGCATTTT CASRDQGAYGQPQHF
TRBJ2-1 . . TRBV4-1 TGCGCCAGCAGCCAAGAATTTGGGCAGTCTTGGGATGAGCAGTTCTTC CASSQEFGQSWDEQFF
TRBJ2-5 . . TRBV18 TGTGCCAGCTCACCAGGTAGCGGCCAAGAGACCCAGTACTTC CASSPGSGQETQYF
TRBJ2-7 . TRBD1 TRBV6-5 TGTGCCAGCGGACGTGACAGGGGAAACGAGCAGTACTTC CASGRDRGNEQYF
TRBJ1-2 . TRBD1 TRBV5-4 TGTGCCAGCAGCCTGGACAGGGGATCGGGTGGCTACACCTTC CASSLDRGSGGYTF
TRBJ1-1 many . TRBV10-1 TGCGCCAGCAGTGAAAACAGAAACACTGAAGCTTTCTTT CASSENRNTEAFF
TRBJ1-5 once . TRBV19 TGTGCCAGTAGTATAGTCCGTAGTCTTCTTCTGGCCCAGCATTTT CASSIVRSLLLAQHF
TRBJ1-5 . TRBD1 TRBV2 TGTGCCAGCAAGGCTGGAACAGGGGCCAATCAGCCCCAGCATTTT CASKAGTGANQPQHF
TRBJ1-4 . . TRBV28 TGTGCCAGCAGCCGAGGGCTTCAAGGAAAACTGTTTTTT CASSRGLQGKLFF
TRBJ1-1 . . TRBV2 TGTGCCAGCAGTGAAATCGCCGGGGGGACTGAAGCTTTCTTT CASSEIAGGTEAFF
TRBJ1-2 . . TRBV11-3 TGTGCCAGCAGCTCCCCAGGGGACGTCTACACCTTC CASSSPGDVYTF
TRBJ1-2 . TRBD1 TRBV7-2 TGTGCCAGCAGCTTAGGAGGCTCAGGGGGCTATGGCTACACCTTC CASSLGGSGGYGYTF
TRBJ1-4 . . TRBV20-1 TGCAGTGCTAGTTTCCAGGACGGGGTGTTTTTT CSASFQDGVFF
TRBJ1-2 . TRBD1 TRBV5-1 TGCGCCAGCAGCTATAGGGCCGAACAGGGGGCGAAAGGCTACACCTTC CASSYRAEQGAKGYTF
TRBJ2-6 . TRBD1 TRBV7-3 TGTGCCAGCAGCTTATCCCCGGGACAGGGGGCCAACGTCCTGACTTTC CASSLSPGQGANVLTF
TRBJ2-7 . TRBD2 TRBV11-3 TGTGCCAGCAGCTTAGGCTTACAGCGGGGGGTCGACGAGCAGTACTTC CASSLGLQRGVDEQYF
TRBJ2-2 . TRBD2 TRBV4-1 TGCGCCAGCAGCCAAGTCTTAGCGGGTATTAACACCGGGGAGCTGTTTTTT CASSQVLAGINTGELFF
TRBJ2-7 few TRBD2 TRBV27 TGTGCCAGCAGTCTATCCGGGACTAGCGGGACCTCAGGAGCCTACGAGCAGTACTTC CASSLSGTSGTSGAYEQYF
TRBJ2-5 . . TRBV4-2 TGTGCCAGCAGCCAAGAAATGGGCAGGCTGCAAGAGACCCAGTACTTC CASSQEMGRLQETQYF